Reported below is one T cell receptor beta chain. The data were taken from a study of control samples from healthy donors and cancer patients. Only in-frame clones appear in the TCRdb table, and some are missing; sequencing was by immunoSEQ multiplex PCR. The sample carries some 140,000 clones, approximately 90% recorded once. Trimming left V 4 bases short and J 6 bases short, with 13 bases between. The CDR3 has 15 residues. CDR1 and CDR2 (germline): SEHNR, FQNEAQ (reference sequence). The chain uses TRBV7-9 and TRBJ1-6; no reliable D call. The receptor comes from a woman aged 30 to 39 in good health. Sequenced sample: blood. In nucleotides, the CDR3 is TGTGCCAGCAGCTCCATACGGATGGGTAATTCACCCCTCCACTTT. The encoded protein is CASSSIRMGNSPLHF.